A single sample is the source of the 9 T cell receptor beta chains below, sequenced in a study of blood T cell repertoires in COVID-19. Assay: immunoSEQ multiplex PCR; the TCRdb copy retains only in-frame clones and omits some. The sample lists under 300,000 clones; around 80% were seen once. Source material: peripheral blood. The receptors were sampled from a woman in her forties with active or convalescent COVID-19.

The rearrangement uses TRBV7-2 and TRBJ2-2, with 10 bases fitting TRBD2. Trimming removed 2 bases from V and 8 bases from J; junction bases left unmatched: 11. The CDR3 spans 17 residues. Per the germline V gene, CDR1 is SGHTA and CDR2 is FQGNSA. In DNA, the CDR3 is TGTGCCAGCAGCTTAAATAAAGCGGGGGGGCCCTCTGGGGAGCTGTTTTTT. As protein: CASSLNKAGGPSGELFF.

This clone was counted at least ten times. This chain joins TRBV6-5 and TRBJ2-7; 7 nucleotides agree with TRBD1. Per germline, CDR1 MNHEY and CDR2 SVGAGI. With 2 bases clipped from V and 4 bases from J, the junction kept 5 bases outside the gene matches. This CDR3 has 14 residues. The CDR3 nucleotides read TGTGCCAGCAGTTACGGGAGACAGGGTTACGAGCAGTACTTC. This encodes CASSYGRQGYEQYF.

The chain recombines TRBV6-1 with TRBJ1-2; a weak D match, TRBD1 (5 bases). Looked up from germline, CDR1 is MNHNS and CDR2 is SASEGT. The CDR3 consists of 13 residues. V lost 3 bases and J lost 4, with 9 bases in between. Here the CDR3 DNA reads TGTGCCAGCAGTGAGGAGGGGCGCTATGGCTACACCTTC. Encoded protein: CASSEEGRYGYTF.

The rearrangement uses TRBV2 and TRBJ1-5, with 9 positions matching TRBD1. The CDR3 is 15 residues long. V dropped 3 bases and J dropped 7; count of bases not matched to a gene: 7. Germline V gene lookup returns CDR1 SNHLY and CDR2 FYNNEI. The CDR3 region is CASSEEQGARQPQHF. The CDR3, as DNA: TGTGCCAGCAGTGAGGAACAGGGGGCACGGCAGCCCCAGCATTTT.

For this clone: A much larger clone differs from this one at a single base, so this may be a read error. The rearrangement links TRBV28 to TRBJ1-5; D might be TRBD1 (6 bases). The V gene lost 3 bases and the J gene lost 4 bases, with 10 bases spanning the gap. This CDR3 contains 14 residues. Germline loops: CDR1 MDHEN, CDR2 SYDVKM. This chain's CDR3 is CASSFRQVNQPQHF. CDR3 nucleotide sequence: TGTGCCAGCAGTTTCCGACAGGTTAATCAGCCCCAGCATTTT.

The chain uses TRBV5-1 and TRBJ2-7; the match to TRBD1 covers 8 bases. The germline CDR1 and CDR2 sequences are SGHRS and YFSETQ. Trimming cost V 5 bases and J 4 bases; bases outside gene matches: 8. CDR3 length: 14 amino acids. Written as DNA, the CDR3 is TGCGCCAGCAGTGTTACGACAGGGGTGTACGAGCAGTACTTC. It is translated as CASSVTTGVYEQYF.

The chain uses TRBV2 and TRBJ1-5; TRBD1 agrees at 11 bases. With V trimmed by 5 bases and J by 8 bases, 5 bases remained unmatched. Germline CDR1 reads SNHLY; CDR2 reads FYNNEI. The CDR3 runs 14 residues. The CDR3 coding sequence is TGTGCCAGCAGTTCGGACAGGGGGCGCGAGCCCCAGCATTTT. It yields the protein CASSSDRGREPQHF. Combining the CDR3 with reference TRBV2 and TRBJ1-5 gives the whole variable domain EPEVTQTPSHQVTQMGQEVILRCVPISNHLYFYWYRQILGQKVEFLVSFYNNEISEKSEIFDDQFSVERPDGSNFTLKIRSTKLEDSAMYFCASSSDRGREPQHFGDGTRLSIL.

The chain uses TRBV27 and TRBJ1-1, with TRBD1 matching 8 bases. Per germline, CDR1 MNHEY and CDR2 SMNVEV (reference sequence). This CDR3 spans 14 amino acids. The V gene end was trimmed by 2 bases and the J gene end by 4 bases; junction bases not matched to a gene: 3. The CDR3 region has the DNA TGTGCCAGCAGTTTAAACAGGGGGGTCACTGAAGCTTTCTTT. Protein sequence: CASSLNRGVTEAFF.

The chain combines TRBV25-1 with TRBJ1-1; D perhaps matches TRBD1 (6 bases). The germline CDR1 and CDR2 sequences are MGHDK and SYGVNS. The CDR3 length is 14 residues. Trimming pared 4 bases from V and 1 base from J, leaving 10 bases between. CDR3 protein: CASSAPGQNTEAFF. CDR3 nucleotide sequence: TGTGCCAGCAGTGCACCGGGACAGAACACTGAAGCTTTCTTT.